Listed below are T cell receptor beta chains from one sample, sequenced in a study of blood T cell repertoires in COVID-19. Some clones are missing from TCRdb's copy, which holds only in-frame ones; the method was immunoSEQ multiplex PCR. The sample holds roughly 190,000 clones; around 85% are singletons and the top ten take under 15%. Material for sequencing was peripheral blood. The receptors come from a woman between 45 and 65 years old with acute or convalescent COVID-19. CDR3s include the opening cysteine and the closing phenylalanine or tryptophan. A D gene is named only where the DNA matches it firmly. Not all rows give a size; the values are once, few, many and, for expanded clones, a class.

clone size: -
J gene: TRBJ2-3
D gene: TRBD1
V gene: TRBV29-1
CDR3 protein: CSVGQGALRATQYF
CDR3 DNA: TGCAGCGTAGGACAGGGGGCCTTAAGGGCTACGCAGTATTTT

clone size: few
J gene: TRBJ2-7
D gene: TRBD2
V gene: TRBV27
CDR3 protein: CASSRQTSGGFYEQYF
CDR3 DNA: TGTGCCAGCAGTCGACAGACTAGCGGGGGATTCTACGAGCAGTACTTC

clone size: -
J gene: TRBJ2-3
D gene: TRBD2
V gene: TRBV19
CDR3 protein: CASSFGTSGGDTQYF
CDR3 DNA: TGTGCCAGTAGTTTTGGGACTAGCGGAGGAGATACGCAGTATTTT

clone size: -
J gene: TRBJ2-7
D gene: TRBD1
V gene: TRBV28
CDR3 protein: CASVGDSPEQYF
CDR3 DNA: TGTGCCAGCGTGGGGGACAGCCCAGAGCAGTACTTC

clone size: -
J gene: TRBJ1-5
D gene: -
V gene: TRBV19
CDR3 protein: CASSPPTGRNQPQHF
CDR3 DNA: TGTGCCAGTAGTCCGCCAACAGGCCGCAATCAGCCCCAGCATTTT

clone size: once
J gene: TRBJ2-1
D gene: -
V gene: TRBV24-1
CDR3 protein: CATSDTSRASYNEQFF
CDR3 DNA: TGTGCCACCAGTGATACAAGCAGGGCCTCCTACAATGAGCAGTTCTTC

clone size: -
J gene: TRBJ1-3
D gene: -
V gene: TRBV7-2
CDR3 protein: CASSPGGVGNTIYF
CDR3 DNA: TGTGCCAGCAGTCCGGGCGGGGTTGGAAACACCATATATTTT

clone size: -
J gene: TRBJ1-2
D gene: -
V gene: TRBV6-5
CDR3 protein: CASRVRDGANYGYTF
CDR3 DNA: TGTGCCAGCAGAGTACGAGACGGAGCTAACTATGGCTACACCTTC

clone size: -
J gene: TRBJ2-3
D gene: TRBD2
V gene: TRBV19
CDR3 protein: CASSIGLAGGNRDTQYF
CDR3 DNA: TGTGCCAGTAGTATAGGACTAGCGGGAGGGAATAGAGATACGCAGTATTTT

clone size: -
J gene: TRBJ1-5
D gene: -
V gene: TRBV19
CDR3 protein: CAGKQGDQPQHF
CDR3 DNA: TGTGCCGGAAAACAGGGTGATCAGCCCCAGCATTTT

clone size: -
J gene: TRBJ1-4
D gene: TRBD1
V gene: TRBV6-5
CDR3 protein: CASSPGTGYEKLFF
CDR3 DNA: TGTGCCAGCAGCCCCGGGACAGGGTATGAAAAACTGTTTTTT

clone size: -
J gene: TRBJ2-5
D gene: TRBD2
V gene: TRBV11-3
CDR3 protein: CASSLGGGGRRETQYF
CDR3 DNA: TGTGCCAGCAGCTTAGGAGGTGGCGGGAGACGGGAGACCCAGTACTTC

clone size: -
J gene: TRBJ2-7
D gene: -
V gene: TRBV7-2
CDR3 protein: CASSIDSTYEQYF
CDR3 DNA: TGTGCCAGCAGCATTGACAGCACCTACGAGCAGTACTTC

clone size: -
J gene: TRBJ2-2
D gene: -
V gene: TRBV19
CDR3 protein: CATPGPGAGELFF
CDR3 DNA: TGTGCCACCCCCGGCCCAGGGGCCGGGGAGCTGTTTTTT

clone size: -
J gene: TRBJ2-1
D gene: TRBD1
V gene: TRBV14
CDR3 protein: CASSRGQEWYNEQFF
CDR3 DNA: TGTGCCAGCAGCCGTGGACAGGAGTGGTACAATGAGCAGTTCTTC

clone size: -
J gene: TRBJ2-1
D gene: TRBD2
V gene: TRBV24-1
CDR3 protein: CATSDKRGGLDNEQFF
CDR3 DNA: TGTGCCACCAGTGACAAGCGGGGGGGCTTGGACAATGAGCAGTTCTTC

clone size: -
J gene: TRBJ1-4
D gene: TRBD1
V gene: TRBV18
CDR3 protein: CASSPSRQGPTANEKLFF
CDR3 DNA: TGTGCCAGCTCACCATCCAGACAGGGGCCTACAGCTAATGAAAAACTGTTTTTT

clone size: once
J gene: TRBJ1-3
D gene: -
V gene: TRBV12-5
CDR3 protein: CASGLVLGGAGNTIYF
CDR3 DNA: TGTGCTAGTGGTTTGGTACTAGGGGGAGCTGGAAACACCATATATTTT

clone size: -
J gene: TRBJ2-3
D gene: TRBD2
V gene: TRBV9
CDR3 protein: CASSVAAGGARTDTQYF
CDR3 DNA: TGTGCCAGCAGCGTAGCGGCGGGGGGCGCGAGGACAGATACGCAGTATTTT

clone size: once
J gene: TRBJ2-1
D gene: -
V gene: TRBV6-5
CDR3 protein: CASTARGQGEQFF
CDR3 DNA: TGTGCCAGCACGGCGAGGGGACAAGGTGAGCAGTTCTTC

clone size: -
J gene: TRBJ1-1
D gene: -
V gene: TRBV21-1
CDR3 protein: CASSKEDGCGQNTEAFF
CDR3 DNA: TGTGCCAGCAGCAAAGAGGATGGTTGCGGACAGAACACTGAAGCTTTCTTT

clone size: once
J gene: TRBJ2-3
D gene: TRBD1
V gene: TRBV7-9
CDR3 protein: CASSLVQGGTDTQYF
CDR3 DNA: TGTGCCAGCAGCTTAGTACAGGGGGGCACAGATACGCAGTATTTT

clone size: few
J gene: TRBJ1-6
D gene: -
V gene: TRBV7-9
CDR3 protein: CASSFQYNSPLHF
CDR3 DNA: TGTGCCAGCAGCTTCCAGTACAATTCACCCCTCCACTTT

clone size: -
J gene: TRBJ2-2
D gene: TRBD1
V gene: TRBV2
CDR3 protein: CASSGGTGNTGELFF
CDR3 DNA: TGTGCCAGCAGTGGGGGGACAGGGAACACCGGGGAGCTGTTTTTT

clone size: once
J gene: TRBJ1-2
D gene: -
V gene: TRBV28
CDR3 protein: CASRKAGRDGYTF
CDR3 DNA: TGTGCCAGCAGAAAGGCTGGCCGGGATGGCTACACCTTC

clone size: -
J gene: TRBJ2-3
D gene: -
V gene: TRBV9
CDR3 protein: CASSATGLSTDTQYF
CDR3 DNA: TGTGCCAGCAGCGCGACGGGACTGTCCACAGATACGCAGTATTTT